The T cell receptor (beta chain) under discussion was sequenced for a study of OX40 agonist ivuxolimab in advanced cancers. About the research overall: Having had anti-PD-1, anti-PD-L1 or anti-CTLA-4 therapy before was allowed, and around 44% had some.

Using immunoSEQ multiplex PCR, the repertoire was profiled, and TCRdb retains in-frame clones only, with some absent. The data hold approximately 73,000 clones, with 75% to 90% observed a single time. This CDR3 is 15 amino acids long. In germline, CDR1 is ENHRY, CDR2 SYGVKD. V was clipped by 0 bases and J by 0 bases, with 6 bases between them. The source is an adult with an advanced solid tumor such as melanoma, head and neck, liver or kidney cancer. The V gene is TRBV10-3, the J gene TRBJ1-3; D is unclear. Source: CD4+ or CD8+ T cells sorted from blood, taken in a trial of the OX40 agonist ivuxolimab. The CDR3 loop is CAISESPGSGNTIYF. DNA for the CDR3: TGTGCCATCAGTGAGTCACCAGGCTCTGGAAACACCATATATTTT.